This TCR beta chain came from a study of T cell repertoires in cytomegalovirus infection. Across the whole study: Recently identified HLA-C-restricted CMV epitopes were among the peptides used. Matching HLA type, along with CMV infection, was indicated by public TCR beta signatures.

TCRdb processed the reads anew with MiXCR; each CDR3 protein has one entry. This sample carries under 150,000 distinct CDR3 sequences, more than 30% of them seen once, and the ten largest clones take 41%. Whole-study findings and limits: Dominating the ex vivo response were TCR beta clonotypes that were CMV-specific and HLA-C-restricted. The study identified carriers of CMV plus the relevant HLA from cumulative public TCR beta family frequency.

With regard to this clonotype: Its specificity is not known.

CDR1 is MNHNS and CDR2 is SASEGT in the germline V gene. The germline V and J ends were trimmed by 3 bases and 8 bases, with 8 bases remaining between them. CDR3 length: 12 residues. The sample here was CD8+ T cells from cultured PBMCs, taken from culture after CMV antigen stimulation. The rearrangement links TRBV6-1 to TRBJ2-1; no clear D. The source is a human donor in good health (CMV status not recorded). Some clones in this sample may be carry-over from other donors' samples. The CDR3 region has the DNA TGTGCCAGCAGTGAGTTGACTGATGAGCAGTTCTTC. Residues: CASSELTDEQFF.